One sample yielded the 16 T cell receptor beta chains listed below, sequenced in a study of blood T cell repertoires in COVID-19. Profiled with immunoSEQ multiplex PCR; TCRdb holds only in-frame clones, not every one. The sample lists under 150,000 clones; just under 80% were seen once. The sample was peripheral blood. The receptors originated from a human donor in a cohort sampled during active COVID-19.

The genes are TRBV6-1 and TRBJ2-6; 9 positions agree with TRBD1. The CDR3 covers 15 residues. V shed 1 base and J 7 bases; nucleotides not matched to a gene: 2. Germline CDR1 is MNHNS and CDR2 is SASEGT. In nucleotides, the CDR3 is TGTGCCAGCAGTGAAGAGACAGGGGGAGCCAACGTCCTGACTTTC. Encoded protein: CASSEETGGANVLTF.

The chain has TRBV3-1 (or the pseudogene TRBV3-2) and TRBJ2-3, with 10 bases fitting TRBD2. The CDR3 is made up of 16 amino acids. Trimming removed 2 bases from V and 2 bases from J; junction bases left unmatched: 4. Germline V gives CDR1 LGHDT, CDR2 YNNKEL (reference sequence). CDR3 bases: TGTGCCAGCAGCCAAAGGACTAGCGGATACACAGATACGCAGTATTTT. Its protein is CASSQRTSGYTDTQYF.

CDR3 coding DNA: TGTGCCAGCAGCTTAACTGTCATAACGAACACCGGGGAGCTGTTTTTT. It specifies CASSLTVITNTGELFF. This chain connects TRBV7-2 to TRBJ2-2; D is ambiguous. The CDR3 has 16 residues. Looked up from germline, CDR1 is SGHTA and CDR2 is FQGNSA. V was pared by 2 bases and J by 0 bases, with 10 bases between.

This clone was counted a few times. The rearrangement uses TRBV25-1 and TRBJ1-2, with 8 nucleotides matching TRBD1. Germline V gives CDR1 MGHDK, CDR2 SYGVNS. V was pared by 4 bases and J by 0 bases, with 7 bases of the junction left unmatched. The length of the CDR3 is 16 residues. The CDR3 DNA follows: TGTGCCAGCAGTGCCCCAGGGGGCGGAGCTAACTATGGCTACACCTTC. Translating it yields CASSAPGGGANYGYTF.

The chain recombines TRBV5-1 with TRBJ1-1; D might be TRBD1 (5 bases). This CDR3 is 15 amino acids long. V was shortened by 0 bases and J by 2 bases, with 11 bases between the two germline ends. Per the germline V gene, CDR1 is SGHRS and CDR2 is YFSETQ. CDR3 in amino acids: CASSLATGQNTEAFF. The DNA for the CDR3 is TGCGCCAGCAGCTTGGCTACAGGTCAAAACACTGAAGCTTTCTTT.

The rearrangement links TRBV28 to TRBJ1-5; 9 bases match TRBD1. The germline gives CDR1 MDHEN, CDR2 SYDVKM. This CDR3 is 16 amino acids long. V lost 3 bases and J lost 7; bases outside the gene matches: 10. This CDR3 is CASSFSGTGKVQPQHF. The CDR3 DNA reads as TGTGCCAGCAGTTTCTCGGGGACAGGGAAGGTGCAGCCCCAGCATTTT. The variable domain in full, completed from reference TRBV28 and TRBJ1-5, reads DVKVTQSSRYLVKRTGEKVFLECVQDMDHENMFWYRQDPGLGLRLIYFSYDVKMKEKGDIPEGYSVSREKKERFSLILESASTNQTSMYLCASSFSGTGKVQPQHFGDGTRLSIL.

This CDR3 reads CASSLRLAGGSTDTQYF. DNA for the CDR3: TGTGCCAGCAGCTTGCGCCTAGCGGGGGGAAGCACAGATACGCAGTATTTT. This chain links TRBV5-4 with TRBJ2-3, with TRBD2 identical over 11 bases. CDR3 length: 17 amino acids. V was pared by 1 base and J by 0 bases, with 4 bases of the junction left unmatched. In germline, CDR1 is SGHNT, CDR2 YYREEE (reference sequence).

The chain is built from TRBV19 and TRBJ2-1; 10 bases are a match to TRBD2. The J segment lost 6 bases and the V segment lost 4 bases, leaving 6 bases of the junction unmatched. Germline V gene data show CDR1 as LNHDA and CDR2 as SQIVND (reference sequence). The CDR3 is 15 residues long. CDR3 nucleotides: TGTGCCAGTAGTAAAAGCGGGAGGGCCATCAATGAGCAGTTCTTC. Protein sequence: CASSKSGRAINEQFF.

Written as DNA, the CDR3 is TGTGCCAGCAGCCTGGGGGGACAAGAGACCCAGTACTTC. Translating gives CASSLGGQETQYF. V is TRBV12-3 or TRBV12-4 and J is TRBJ2-5; D perhaps matches TRBD2 (6 bases). V lost 6 bases to trimming and J lost 2 bases, with 10 bases between them. This CDR3 comprises 13 residues.

This chain connects TRBV10-3 to TRBJ2-5; TRBD2 matches at 13 bases. The J segment lost 2 bases and the V segment lost 4 bases, leaving 7 bases of the junction unmatched. In germline, CDR1 is ENHRY, CDR2 SYGVKD. This CDR3 is built from 17 residues. The CDR3: CAISGGLAGEEQETQYF. DNA for the CDR3: TGTGCCATCAGTGGCGGACTAGCGGGGGAGGAACAAGAGACCCAGTACTTC.

The rearrangement links TRBV19 to TRBJ2-3; 9 nucleotides agree with TRBD2. V lost 6 bases and J lost 2; bases outside the gene matches: 6. CDR1 and CDR2 from the germline V gene are LNHDA and SQIVND (reference sequence). CDR3 length: 15 amino acids. The CDR3 DNA follows: TGTGCCAGTAGAAGCGGGAGGTCCATCACAGATACGCAGTATTTT. Translating gives CASRSGRSITDTQYF.

This chain connects TRBV28 to TRBJ1-2; TRBD1 matches 8 bases. V lost 7 bases and J lost 7; bases outside the gene matches: 5. CDR1 and CDR2 (germline): MDHEN, SYDVKM. The CDR3 has 12 residues. The CDR3 here is CASNAGTGGYTF. CDR3 nucleotides: TGTGCCAGCAACGCGGGGACAGGTGGCTACACCTTC.

The chain joins TRBV9 to TRBJ1-1, with 8 bases that match TRBD1. The germline CDR1 and CDR2 sequences are SGDLS and YYNGEE. The CDR3 length is 13 residues. Trimming cost V 0 bases and J 6 bases; bases outside gene matches: 1. The CDR3 DNA is TGTGCCAGCAGCGTAGAACAGGGGGCTGAAGCTTTCTTT. It specifies CASSVEQGAEAFF. Full variable domain (remainder filled in from reference TRBV9 and TRBJ1-1): DSGVTQTPKHLITATGQRVTLRCSPRSGDLSVYWYQQSLDQGLQFLIQYYNGEERAKGNILERFSAQQFPDLHSELNLSSLELGDSALYFCASSVEQGAEAFFGQGTRLTVV.

The rearrangement links TRBV29-1 to TRBJ1-1; TRBD1 aligns across 7 bases. V shed 7 bases, J shed 6 bases, and the junction held 11 bases outside the gene matches. The CDR3 is 13 amino acids. CDR1 is SQVTM and CDR2 is ANQGSEA in the germline V gene. CDR3 in amino acids: CSADRQGEPEAFF. The CDR3 DNA reads as TGCAGCGCCGACCGACAGGGTGAACCTGAAGCTTTCTTT.

The rearrangement links TRBV27 to TRBJ2-3, with D unclear. Germline V CDR1 and CDR2: MNHEY, SMNVEV (reference sequence). V shed 2 bases and J shed 0 bases, with 15 bases lying between them. The CDR3 has 17 residues. This CDR3 reads CASSLPRVRPSTDTQYF. CDR3 sequence (DNA): TGTGCCAGCAGTTTACCTCGGGTGAGACCAAGCACAGATACGCAGTATTTT.

The rearrangement links TRBV5-4 to TRBJ2-5; tentative D call: TRBD1 (5 bases). The CDR3 is made up of 13 amino acids. Trimming pared 2 bases from V and 3 bases from J, leaving 8 bases between. CDR1 and CDR2 from the germline V gene are SGHNT and YYREEE (reference sequence). The CDR3 DNA reads as TGTGCCAGCAGCTTCAGGGCAGAAGAGACCCAGTACTTC. Amino acid sequence: CASSFRAEETQYF.